This T cell receptor (beta chain) was recorded in a study of human T cells and chemical hapten exposure. The overall study: Patch testing placed 0.01% DPC on the upper back, with readings at 6 days.

Single cDNA molecules in the library carried unique molecular identifiers attached during preparation. In the authors' methods: Counting gave a median of around 96,000 TCRs per sample, with values ranging from about 23,224 to 700,000. TCRdb analysed the RACE reads with MiXCR anew, one entry per CDR3 protein. TCRdb's processing, not the authors' own work, is the source of the V and J calls. The sample includes 150,000 to 200,000 distinct CDR3 sequences, approximately 15% seen only once; the top ten take approximately 1.5%. Time point in this sample: patch test 1, 2 weeks after DPC sensitization. Treatment in this sample: therapeutic diphenylcyclopropenone sensitization with weekly scalp DPC. Drawing of blood took place ahead of applying each patch test. The germline V and J ends were trimmed by 2 bases and 12 bases, with 14 bases remaining between them. The CDR3 runs to 12 residues. Per germline, CDR1 SGHDT and CDR2 YYEEEE.

This clonotype has a count of ten or more. This receptor was taken from a woman aged 25-40 years with alopecia areata. Some clones in this sample may be carry-over from other donors' samples. This sample comprised whole blood, obtained in connection with sensitization to the hapten diphenylcyclopropenone (DPC). The chain combines TRBV5-6 with TRBJ1-1, with D perhaps TRBD1 (6 bases). The CDR3 region is CASSLLQGKTFF. For the CDR3, the DNA is TGTGCCAGCAGCTTACTTCAGGGGAAGACTTTCTTT.